The clone carrying this T cell receptor beta chain came up a few times. Its cognate antigen is unknown. This specimen belongs to a study of response to subunit inactivated influenza vaccine. TCRdb reprocessed the RT-PCR reads with MiXCR, giving one entry per CDR3 protein. The data hold fewer than 250,000 distinct CDR3 sequences, with about 15% observed a single time. General study findings and limits: It was suggested by the authors that few new T cells are recruited by each seasonal influenza vaccination.

Trimming took off 0 bases at V and 10 bases at J, with 9 bases between the two ends. The CDR3 covers 13 residues. Looked up from germline, CDR1 is LGHNA and CDR2 is YSLEER. The source is a middle-aged man who received an inactivated influenza vaccine. Sequencing used CD8+ T cells sorted from PBMCs, obtained more than 4 days after vaccination. The chain carries TRBV4-3 and TRBJ1-4, with D unclear. The CDR3 sequence is CASSQEDGGKLFF. CDR3 DNA sequence: TGCGCCAGCAGCCAAGAAGACGGAGGAAAACTGTTTTTT.